Listed below are T cell receptor beta chains from one sample, sequenced in a study of beta chain features in type 1 diabetes. Only in-frame clones appear in the TCRdb table, and some are missing; sequencing was by immunoSEQ multiplex PCR. The table has under 300,000 clones, around 21% seen once. The sequenced material came from naive CD4+ T cells from blood. The receptors derive from a woman between 40 and 50 years old with type 1 diabetes. Each CDR3 is given without its conserved first and last residue.

V: TRBV30
CDR3: AWMRDYSTGELF

V: TRBV11-1
CDR3: ASSSAGTGVNEQF

V: TRBV9
CDR3: ASSPRQGERSTDTQY

V: TRBV5-1
CDR3: ASSPDRGTYEQY

V: TRBV18
CDR3: ASSRKTGDSGNTEAF

V: TRBV9
CDR3: ASSVESGVSYEQY

V: TRBV5-1
CDR3: ASSLVAGSQETQY

V: TRBV29-1
CDR3: SVERNRGTPGYT

V: TRBV9
CDR3: ASSFSGTYNEQF

V: TRBV12-5
CDR3: ASGPEQGLAF

V: TRBV7-9
CDR3: ASSLTGIQPQH

V: TRBV7-9
CDR3: ASSLGETGELF

V: TRBV7-2
CDR3: ASRWTSGETYEQY

V: TRBV19
CDR3: ASDNRGTDTQY

V: TRBV29-1
CDR3: SVEGGPPEAF

V: TRBV29-1
CDR3: SVEHPRAGGSYEQY

V: TRBV7-2
CDR3: ASSSPPSRGETQY

V: TRBV5-1
CDR3: ASSFKETQY

V: TRBV29-1
CDR3: SVEAGTSGDGGGQY

V: TRBV5-1
CDR3: ASSPWTGTTEAF

V: TRBV4-3
CDR3: ASSQGRTGGPPNSPLH

V: TRBV19
CDR3: ASSRLAGGTGELF

V: TRBV25-1
CDR3: ASSEGGGRTEAF

V: TRBV18
CDR3: ASSREGHGYT

V: TRBV30
CDR3: AWSPGLADPDTQY

V: TRBV18
CDR3: ASSPLQGQNTEAF

V: TRBV9
CDR3: ASSLGSSAGYT

V: TRBV7-3
CDR3: ASSYSRSSYNEQF

V: TRBV18
CDR3: ASSLLQGADNQPQH

V: TRBV6-5
CDR3: ASSHWTGERYEQY

V: TRBV5-1
CDR3: ASSVGALGGLSYNEQF

V: TRBV9
CDR3: ASSGHRVSDTQY

V: TRBV10-3
CDR3: AISESTRSHETQY

V: TRBV18
CDR3: ASSGQGGDEQY

V: TRBV30
CDR3: AWSGGLAGGTKNIQY

V: TRBV4-2
CDR3: ASSRQGRNTEAF

V: TRBV2
CDR3: ASSEVGGPETQY

V: TRBV14
CDR3: ASSRQYNSPLH

V: TRBV7-2
CDR3: ASSLRQPEEQY

V: TRBV6-6
CDR3: ASSYSLAKETQY

V: TRBV25-1
CDR3: ASSESGGETQY

V: TRBV9
CDR3: ASSGRDSQPQH

V: TRBV5-1
CDR3: ASSRGTPNTGELF

V: TRBV7-9
CDR3: ASSSDNYEQY

V: TRBV6-5
CDR3: ASRRMDEQF

V: TRBV5-1
CDR3: ASSLVAVGYEQY

V: TRBV5-1
CDR3: ASSLNQGLTEAF

V: TRBV6-5
CDR3: ASSYNRVHEQF

V: TRBV7-9
CDR3: ASQSWQREIRRQF

V: TRBV4-3
CDR3: ASSPQARYEGTDTQY

V: TRBV30
CDR3: ASGGTEAF

V: TRBV28
CDR3: ASSSRTGPNEKLF

V: TRBV5-1
CDR3: ASMGLAGVGNEQF

V: TRBV18
CDR3: ASSPTDQGDNQPQH

V: TRBV7-9
CDR3: ASSLGSGARGKAYEQY